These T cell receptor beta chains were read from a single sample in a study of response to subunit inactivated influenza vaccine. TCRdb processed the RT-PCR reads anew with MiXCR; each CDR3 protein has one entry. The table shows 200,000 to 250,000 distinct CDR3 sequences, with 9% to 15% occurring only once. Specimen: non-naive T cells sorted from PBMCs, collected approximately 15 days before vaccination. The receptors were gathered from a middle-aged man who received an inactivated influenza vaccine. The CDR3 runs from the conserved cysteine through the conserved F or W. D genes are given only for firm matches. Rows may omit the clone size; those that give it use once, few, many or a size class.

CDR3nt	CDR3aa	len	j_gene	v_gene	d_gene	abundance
TGTGCCAGCACCAAGGAGGGGGCCTATGGCTACACCTTC	CASTKEGAYGYTF	13	TRBJ1-2	TRBV6-6	TRBD1	few
TGCGCCAGCAGCCAAGATGGGGGCGCAGGACGCGAGCAGTTCTTC	CASSQDGGAGREQFF	15	TRBJ2-1	TRBV4-3	.	.
TGTGCCAGCAGTACGGGGGGAAGCTCCTACAATGAGCAGTTCTTC	CASSTGGSSYNEQFF	15	TRBJ2-1	TRBV12-3/TRBV12-4	TRBD2	.
TGTGCCAGCAGCAAAAACCTAGCTGAATACGACACCGGGGAGCTGTTTTTT	CASSKNLAEYDTGELFF	17	TRBJ2-2	TRBV21-1	.	few
TGTGCCTGGAGGAAGAGCGGGGGGGCGGGCAATGAGCAGTTCTTC	CAWRKSGGAGNEQFF	15	TRBJ2-1	TRBV30	TRBD2	few
TGCAGCGTTGTCAGGACAGGGGATCTTAACACTGAAGCTTTCTTT	CSVVRTGDLNTEAFF	15	TRBJ1-1	TRBV29-1	TRBD1	.
TGTGCCAGCAGTCCTCCTGTCCGGGGGGATGGCTACACCTTC	CASSPPVRGDGYTF	14	TRBJ1-2	TRBV28	.	.
TGTGCCAGCAGTTTCGCGTCGGTCACTGAAGCTTTCTTT	CASSFASVTEAFF	13	TRBJ1-1	TRBV28	.	.
TGCAGCGTTGAGTCCACACGGACGACCGGGGAGCTGTTTTTT	CSVESTRTTGELFF	14	TRBJ2-2	TRBV29-1	.	many
TGCGCCAGCACGTGGAGCGGGACAGGGGCTTTGGAAGAGCAGTACTTC	CASTWSGTGALEEQYF	16	TRBJ2-7	TRBV5-1	TRBD1	.
TGTGCCAGCTCATCAATTACAGGGGGCTACGAGCAGTACTTC	CASSSITGGYEQYF	14	TRBJ2-7	TRBV18	TRBD1	few
TGCGCCAGCAGCCCCGGGACTAGCAGCCACCTTTCTGACAATGAGCAGTTCTTC	CASSPGTSSHLSDNEQFF	18	TRBJ2-1	TRBV5-1	TRBD2	.
TGTGCCAGCAGCCTACAGGGGGCGCTTGGGGCCAACGTCCTGACTTTC	CASSLQGALGANVLTF	16	TRBJ2-6	TRBV27	TRBD1	.
TGTGCCACCAGTGTCGGAGCCACAGATACGCAGTATTTT	CATSVGATDTQYF	13	TRBJ2-3	TRBV24-1	.	few
TGTGCCATCAGTGAGTCTTCGTCGGGCTGGGGCACAGATACGCAGTATTTT	CAISESSSGWGTDTQYF	17	TRBJ2-3	TRBV10-3	.	many
TGTGCCAGTAGTACAGAATTTAATCAGCCCCAGCATTTT	CASSTEFNQPQHF	13	TRBJ1-5	TRBV19	.	few
TGTGCCAGCAGCCAAGATGCCCAAGCCGTCTCCTACAATGAGCAGTTCTTC	CASSQDAQAVSYNEQFF	17	TRBJ2-1	TRBV4-2	.	once
TGTGCCAGCAGTTACGACAGGCTTAACTATGGCTACACCTTC	CASSYDRLNYGYTF	14	TRBJ1-2	TRBV6-5	.	.
TGCGCCAGCAGTTCTCAGGACGATGATAATTCACCCCTCCACTTT	CASSSQDDDNSPLHF	15	TRBJ1-6	TRBV10-1	.	.
TGTGCCATCAGCCCGGACCGCCTCTCCTACGAGCAGTACTTC	CAISPDRLSYEQYF	14	TRBJ2-7	TRBV10-3	.	.
TGCGCCAGCAGCGGCAACCGGGACAGGGCGTATGTCGGGGAGCTGTTTTTT	CASSGNRDRAYVGELFF	17	TRBJ2-2	TRBV5-1	TRBD1	.
TGCAGCGTTGGACTGGGGACTGGCATCAATGAGCAGTTCTTC	CSVGLGTGINEQFF	14	TRBJ2-1	TRBV29-1	.	few
TGCGCCAGCAGCTTGGCCCTGACAGGAACCTTCGAGCAGTACTTC	CASSLALTGTFEQYF	15	TRBJ2-7	TRBV5-1	.	.
TGTGCCAGCACCCTCTGGGGGGGGAGAGATACGCAGTATTTT	CASTLWGGRDTQYF	14	TRBJ2-3	TRBV28	TRBD2	once
TGCGCCAGCAGCCAGACGACCGGGACAGGGGGAAACGAGCAGTACTTC	CASSQTTGTGGNEQYF	16	TRBJ2-7	TRBV4-3	TRBD1	.
TGTGCCAGCAGCTTAGACCCTACAGAGGATTCGAACACTGAAGCTTTCTTT	CASSLDPTEDSNTEAFF	17	TRBJ1-1	TRBV13	.	few
TGTGCCAGCAGCCGAGACGGAAGCTCTGGGGCCAACGTCCTGACTTTC	CASSRDGSSGANVLTF	16	TRBJ2-6	TRBV7-2	.	.
TGCAGCGTTCTAAAACTAGCGGGGGTCAGGTACGAGCAGTACTTC	CSVLKLAGVRYEQYF	15	TRBJ2-7	TRBV29-1	TRBD2	few
TGTGCCAGCAGCCAGGACAGTTATCAGCCCCAGCATTTT	CASSQDSYQPQHF	13	TRBJ1-5	TRBV3-1	.	many
TGTGCCAGCAGCCTAGGACTTAAACCGACAGGTTTTGACTACGAGCAGTACTTC	CASSLGLKPTGFDYEQYF	18	TRBJ2-7	TRBV2	.	.
TGCAGCGTTGGCGCTGGAAACCCTGGCATTCAGTACTTC	CSVGAGNPGIQYF	13	TRBJ2-4	TRBV29-1	.	many
TGTGCCACCAGCAGAGCAAGGAACGGCCCCTACGAGCAGTACTTC	CATSRARNGPYEQYF	15	TRBJ2-7	TRBV15	.	.
TGTGCCAGCAGCGATGGACAGGGGGCGACTAATGAAAAACTGTTTTTT	CASSDGQGATNEKLFF	16	TRBJ1-4	TRBV11-2	TRBD1	many
TGTGCCAGCGGGGCTGGGTACGAGCAGTACTTC	CASGAGYEQYF	11	TRBJ2-7	TRBV11-2	.	few
TGTGCCAGCAGTTCCCCCGGACATCACACAGATACGCAGTATTTT	CASSSPGHHTDTQYF	15	TRBJ2-3	TRBV6-5	.	few
TGTGCCAGCAGCAGAGGGACCCACGGGCGAGATACGCAGTATTTT	CASSRGTHGRDTQYF	15	TRBJ2-3	TRBV9	.	many
TGTGCCACCAGCCTAGGGCCGAGAGATACGCAGTATTTT	CATSLGPRDTQYF	13	TRBJ2-3	TRBV15	.	.
TGTGCCACCAGTGATTTAGGGACCGGGTACAATGAGCAGTTCTTC	CATSDLGTGYNEQFF	15	TRBJ2-1	TRBV24-1	.	.
TGTGCCAGCAGCGGGTGGGGGTCGGAGGGTGAGCAGTTCTTC	CASSGWGSEGEQFF	14	TRBJ2-1	TRBV6-2/TRBV6-3	.	many
TGTGTCAGCAGGGGACAGCTTAATCAGCCCCAGCATTTT	CVSRGQLNQPQHF	13	TRBJ1-5	TRBV28	TRBD1	.
TGTGCCAGCAGCGGGACTAGCGGGCCCTACGAGCAGTACTTC	CASSGTSGPYEQYF	14	TRBJ2-7	TRBV7-2	TRBD2	many
TGTGCCAGCTCACCTGCTAGCGGGATATCGGGTGAGACCCAGTACTTC	CASSPASGISGETQYF	16	TRBJ2-5	TRBV18	TRBD2	.
TGTGCCAGCTCGGATGGGACGCACGAGCAGTACTTC	CASSDGTHEQYF	12	TRBJ2-7	TRBV18	.	many
TGCGCCAGCAGCCCCGGGGACCGAGCAACTAATGAAAAACTGTTTTTT	CASSPGDRATNEKLFF	16	TRBJ1-4	TRBV4-3	.	few
TGCAGTGCTAGTTCGCGGGAGGGTAGCCTCTACAATGAGCAGTTCTTC	CSASSREGSLYNEQFF	16	TRBJ2-1	TRBV20-1	TRBD2	.
TGTGCCAGCAGCTTAGCCCCCTGGCAGGGGGCGCGCTTGGACACCGGGGAGCTGTTTTTT	CASSLAPWQGARLDTGELFF	20	TRBJ2-2	TRBV7-2	TRBD1	.
TGTGCCAGCAGCTTATGGGGGAATGAGCAGTTCTTC	CASSLWGNEQFF	12	TRBJ2-1	TRBV7-2	.	many
TGCGCCAGCAGCTTGGGGACAGGGGGCTCCTACGAGCAGTACTTC	CASSLGTGGSYEQYF	15	TRBJ2-7	TRBV5-1	TRBD1	.
TGCGCCAGCAGAGCAAAACTAGCGGGAGTCACGGTTGAGCAGTTCTTC	CASRAKLAGVTVEQFF	16	TRBJ2-1	TRBV5-1	TRBD2	.
TGCGCCAGCACTAGCGGGGGGACAACTAGCACAGATACGCAGTATTTT	CASTSGGTTSTDTQYF	16	TRBJ2-3	TRBV5-1	TRBD2	few
TGTGCCAGCAGCCAAGATCTGACGGAAAACTATGGCTACACCTTC	CASSQDLTENYGYTF	15	TRBJ1-2	TRBV4-2	.	many
TGCAGTGCTCGTGACACGGGCGAACAGCCCCAGCATTTT	CSARDTGEQPQHF	13	TRBJ1-5	TRBV20-1	.	many
TGTGCCAGCAGCCCCCTCCTAGCGGCCAATGAGCAGTTCTTC	CASSPLLAANEQFF	14	TRBJ2-1	TRBV12-3/TRBV12-4	TRBD2	many
TGTGCCAGCAGCCCCCAAGGAGGGAGTGAGACCCAGTACTTC	CASSPQGGSETQYF	14	TRBJ2-5	TRBV11-2	.	.
TGTGCCAGTAGTATTATGGGGCAGTCTTACAATGAGCAGTTCTTC	CASSIMGQSYNEQFF	15	TRBJ2-1	TRBV19	.	.
TGCAGTGCTACTACCCCTGACAGGGGGATAGACGAGCAGTACTTC	CSATTPDRGIDEQYF	15	TRBJ2-7	TRBV20-1	TRBD1	.
TGTGCCAGCAGCGTAGAGGCAGGGGCCGGGGAGCTGTTTTTT	CASSVEAGAGELFF	14	TRBJ2-2	TRBV9	.	few